These T cell receptor beta chains were read from a single sample in a study of cytomegalovirus exposure and HLA in healthy donors. The assay was immunoSEQ multiplex PCR, and TCRdb's table has in-frame clones only and misses some. This sample has about 220,000 clones, with over 80% found just once. Sequenced material: PBMCs. The receptors originated from a woman aged 25 to 39 in good health and CMV-seropositive. The CDR3 runs from the conserved cysteine through the conserved F or W. The D gene is left open where the match is weak. The size field is filled for only some rows; it gives once, few, many or a size class.

size | D | J | V | CDR3 | DNA
once | - | TRBJ2-5 | TRBV5-5 | CASSLDRVLETQYF | TGTGCCAGCAGCTTGGACAGGGTACTGGAGACCCAGTACTTC
- | TRBD2 | TRBJ2-3 | TRBV5-6 | CASSLGLAGITDTQYF | TGTGCCAGCAGCTTGGGACTAGCGGGGATCACAGATACGCAGTATTTT
- | - | TRBJ2-7 | TRBV7-2 | CASSSLGSFSYEQYF | TGTGCCAGCAGCTCCCTGGGCAGCTTCTCCTACGAGCAGTACTTC
- | - | TRBJ1-5 | TRBV18 | CASSPSNTDQPQHF | TGTGCCAGCTCACCAAGTAACACAGATCAGCCCCAGCATTTT
few | - | TRBJ1-2 | TRBV27 | CASSSTGFYGYTF | TGTGCCAGCAGTTCTACAGGGTTCTATGGCTACACCTTC
- | - | TRBJ2-7 | TRBV11-2 | CASSYTDEQYF | TGTGCCAGCAGCTACACCGACGAGCAGTACTTC
- | - | TRBJ1-2 | TRBV6-5 | CASRRGILYGYTF | TGTGCCAGCCGACGGGGTATTCTTTATGGCTACACCTTC
- | - | TRBJ1-2 | TRBV19 | CASSKVTANYGYTF | TGTGCCAGTAGTAAGGTCACAGCTAACTATGGCTACACCTTC
- | TRBD1 | TRBJ2-7 | TRBV27 | CASSPGTGGEQYF | TGTGCCAGCAGCCCTGGGACAGGGGGGGAGCAGTACTTC
- | TRBD1 | TRBJ1-2 | TRBV30 | CAWSEGQPSLYGYTF | TGTGCCTGGAGTGAGGGACAGCCTTCTCTTTATGGCTACACCTTC
few | TRBD2 | TRBJ2-7 | TRBV30 | CAWVLAENYEQYF | TGTGCCTGGGTCCTAGCGGAGAACTACGAGCAGTACTTC
- | - | TRBJ2-2 | TRBV11-3 | CASSRGGSNTGELFF | TGTGCCAGCAGTAGAGGCGGTTCGAACACCGGGGAGCTGTTTTTT
- | TRBD1 | TRBJ1-2 | TRBV7-9 | CASSNLGGQVDYGYTF | TGTGCCAGCAGCAACCTGGGGGGACAGGTCGACTATGGCTACACCTTC